The clone carrying this T cell receptor (beta chain) was seen repeatedly, ten times or more. Its antigen is currently unknown. Uncontrolled infection, other autoimmune disease, pregnancy or lactation led to exclusion. Diagnosis rested on symptoms, serum thyroxine and TRAb, thyroid ultrasound, and orbital computed tomography. V shed 3 bases and J shed 8 bases, with 10 bases lying between them. The CDR3 runs 12 residues. In germline, CDR1 is SNHLY, CDR2 FYNNEI. The sample belongs to a study of T cells in Graves' hyperthyroidism and ophthalmopathy. TCR beta CDR3 regions were amplified from RNA. First-round RT-PCR with HTBI primers amplified the TCR CDR3 region. Via MiXCR, TCRdb re-called the multiplex PCR reads, giving one row per CDR3 protein. The sample lists around 380,000 distinct CDR3 sequences; about 13% were seen once. Study-wide results and limits: From stable hyperthyroidism, ophthalmopathy was set apart by a 13 V-J model. Blood samples included most of the expanded thyroid clonotypes exceeding 0.001.

The sequence derives from a man younger than 40 with Graves' hyperthyroidism that later progressed to Graves' ophthalmopathy. Material: blood. The V call is TRBV2, the J call TRBJ1-1, with no clear D. The CDR3 DNA sequence: TGTGCCAGCAGTGAGTACGTTGTAGAAGCTTTCTTT. It yields the protein CASSEYVVEAFF.